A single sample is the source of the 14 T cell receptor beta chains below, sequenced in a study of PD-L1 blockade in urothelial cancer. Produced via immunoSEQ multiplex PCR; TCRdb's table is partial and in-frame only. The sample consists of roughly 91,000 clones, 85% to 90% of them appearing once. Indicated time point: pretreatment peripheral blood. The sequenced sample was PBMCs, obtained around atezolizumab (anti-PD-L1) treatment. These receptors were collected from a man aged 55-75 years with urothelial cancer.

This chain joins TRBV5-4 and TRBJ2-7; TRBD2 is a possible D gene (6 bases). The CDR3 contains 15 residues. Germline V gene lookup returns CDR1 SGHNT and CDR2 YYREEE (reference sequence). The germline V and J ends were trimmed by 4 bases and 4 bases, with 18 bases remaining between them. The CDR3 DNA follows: TGTGCCAGCAGCCTGGCAGGAATCGGGACTTACGAGCAGTACTTC. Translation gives CASSLAGIGTYEQYF. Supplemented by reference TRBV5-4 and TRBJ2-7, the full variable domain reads ETGVTQSPTHLIKTRGQQVTLRCSSQSGHNTVSWYQQALGQGPQFIFQYYREEENGRGNFPPRFSGLQFPNYSSELNVNALELDDSALYLCASSLAGIGTYEQYFGPGTRLTVT.

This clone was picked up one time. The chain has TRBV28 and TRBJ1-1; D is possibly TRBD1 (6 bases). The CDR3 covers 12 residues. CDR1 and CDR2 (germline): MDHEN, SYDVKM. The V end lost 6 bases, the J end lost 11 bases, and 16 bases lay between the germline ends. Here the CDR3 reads CASRTGTSGAFF. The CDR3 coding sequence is TGTGCCAGCAGAACAGGGACATCCGGTGCTTTCTTT.

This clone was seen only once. DNA for the CDR3: TGTGCCAGCAGCACCGGGACAGTTAATGAAAAACTGTTTTTT. Its translation is CASSTGTVNEKLFF. The V and J genes are TRBV7-9 and TRBJ1-4; 7 bases line up with TRBD1. The trim removed 5 bases at V and 4 bases at J, leaving 4 bases unmatched. Germline CDR1 reads SEHNR; CDR2 reads FQNEAQ (reference sequence). The CDR3 is 14 residues long.

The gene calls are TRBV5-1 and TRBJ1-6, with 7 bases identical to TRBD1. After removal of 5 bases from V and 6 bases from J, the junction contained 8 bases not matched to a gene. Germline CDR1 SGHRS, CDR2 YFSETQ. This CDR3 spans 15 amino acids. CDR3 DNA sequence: TGCGCCAGCAGGTCCGGGACAGTCCGTAATTCACCCCTCCACTTT. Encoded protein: CASRSGTVRNSPLHF.

CDR3 region: CAWSAGGFYGYTF. The CDR3 DNA reads TGTGCCTGGAGTGCGGGGGGATTCTATGGCTACACCTTC. The rearrangement uses TRBV30 and TRBJ1-2; weak D call: TRBD1 (5 bases). The CDR3 sequence is 13 residues long. Germline V gene sequence: CDR1 GTSNPN, CDR2 SVGIG (reference sequence). Trimming shortened V by 1 base and J by 4 bases, and 10 bases separated the two germline ends.

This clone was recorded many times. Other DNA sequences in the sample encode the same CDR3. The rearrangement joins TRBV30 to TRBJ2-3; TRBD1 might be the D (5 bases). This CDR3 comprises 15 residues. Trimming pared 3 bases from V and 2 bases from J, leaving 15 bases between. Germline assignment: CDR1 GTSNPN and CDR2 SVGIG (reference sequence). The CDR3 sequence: CAWSTRAGFTDTQYF. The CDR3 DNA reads TGTGCCTGGAGCACCCGGGCAGGGTTCACAGATACGCAGTATTTT.

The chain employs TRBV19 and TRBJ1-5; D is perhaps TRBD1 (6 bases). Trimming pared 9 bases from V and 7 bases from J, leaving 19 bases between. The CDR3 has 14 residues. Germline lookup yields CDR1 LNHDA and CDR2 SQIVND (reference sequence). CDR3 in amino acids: CASPSGGAGQPQHF. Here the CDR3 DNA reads TGTGCCAGCCCATCGGGGGGGGCTGGGCAGCCCCAGCATTTT.

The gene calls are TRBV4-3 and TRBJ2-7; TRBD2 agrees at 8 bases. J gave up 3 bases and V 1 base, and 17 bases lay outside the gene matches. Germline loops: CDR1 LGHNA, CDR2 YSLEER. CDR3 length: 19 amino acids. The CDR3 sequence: CASSQVGGTRAGVSYEQYF. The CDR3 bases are TGCGCCAGCAGCCAAGTTGGGGGGACCCGAGCGGGAGTAAGCTACGAGCAGTACTTC.

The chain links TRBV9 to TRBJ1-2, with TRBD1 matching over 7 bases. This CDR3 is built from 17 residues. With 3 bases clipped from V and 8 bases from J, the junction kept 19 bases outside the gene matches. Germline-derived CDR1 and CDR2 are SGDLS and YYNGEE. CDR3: CASSASPTDRVNRGYTF. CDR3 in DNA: TGTGCCAGCAGCGCCTCGCCCACTGACAGGGTAAATCGCGGCTACACCTTC. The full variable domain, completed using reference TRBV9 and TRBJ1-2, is DSGVTQTPKHLITATGQRVTLRCSPRSGDLSVYWYQQSLDQGLQFLIQYYNGEERAKGNILERFSAQQFPDLHSELNLSSLELGDSALYFCASSASPTDRVNRGYTFGSGTRLTVV.

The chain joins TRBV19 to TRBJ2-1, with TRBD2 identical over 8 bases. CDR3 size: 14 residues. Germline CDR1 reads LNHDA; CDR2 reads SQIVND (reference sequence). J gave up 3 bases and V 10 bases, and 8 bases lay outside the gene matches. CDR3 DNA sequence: TGTGCCACCGGAGCGGGGGTTTACTACAATGAGCAGTTCTTC. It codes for CATGAGVYYNEQFF.

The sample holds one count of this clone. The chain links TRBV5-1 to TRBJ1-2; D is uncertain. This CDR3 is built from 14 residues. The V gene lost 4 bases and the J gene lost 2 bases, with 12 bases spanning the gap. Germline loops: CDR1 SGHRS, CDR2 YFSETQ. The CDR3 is CASSPEGYNYGYTF. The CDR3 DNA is TGCGCCAGCAGCCCGGAGGGCTACAACTATGGCTACACCTTC.

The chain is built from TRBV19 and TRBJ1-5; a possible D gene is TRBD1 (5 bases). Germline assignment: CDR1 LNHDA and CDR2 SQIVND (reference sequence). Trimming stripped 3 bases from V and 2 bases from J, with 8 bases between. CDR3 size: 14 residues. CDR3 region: CASSIRVGNQPQHF. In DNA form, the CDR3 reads TGTGCCAGTAGTATCAGGGTTGGCAATCAGCCCCAGCATTTT.

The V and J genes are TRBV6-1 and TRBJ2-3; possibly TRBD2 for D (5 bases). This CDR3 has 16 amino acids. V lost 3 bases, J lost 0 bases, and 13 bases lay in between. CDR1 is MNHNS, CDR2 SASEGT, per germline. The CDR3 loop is CASSDHGGPSTDTQYF. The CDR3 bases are TGTGCCAGCAGTGACCATGGAGGACCTAGCACAGATACGCAGTATTTT.

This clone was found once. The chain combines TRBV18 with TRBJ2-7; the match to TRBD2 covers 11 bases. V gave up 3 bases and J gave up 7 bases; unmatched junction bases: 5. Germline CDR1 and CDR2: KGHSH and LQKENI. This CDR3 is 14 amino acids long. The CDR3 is CASSPVAGGREQYF. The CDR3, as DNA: TGTGCCAGCTCACCGGTAGCGGGGGGGCGAGAGCAGTACTTC.